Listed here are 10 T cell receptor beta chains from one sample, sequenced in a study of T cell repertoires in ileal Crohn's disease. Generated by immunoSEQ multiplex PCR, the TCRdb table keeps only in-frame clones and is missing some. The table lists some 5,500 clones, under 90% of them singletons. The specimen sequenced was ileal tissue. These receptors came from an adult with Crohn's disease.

The CDR3 reads CASSWGGGEVTEAFF. DNA for the CDR3: TGTGCCAGCAGTTGGGGAGGGGGGGAGGTCACTGAAGCTTTCTTT. The rearrangement joins TRBV7-9 to TRBJ1-1; D perhaps matches TRBD1 (6 bases). The CDR3 is 15 amino acids. Germline-derived CDR1 and CDR2 are SEHNR and FQNEAQ (reference sequence). Trimming cost V 6 bases and J 4 bases, with 18 bases left between them.

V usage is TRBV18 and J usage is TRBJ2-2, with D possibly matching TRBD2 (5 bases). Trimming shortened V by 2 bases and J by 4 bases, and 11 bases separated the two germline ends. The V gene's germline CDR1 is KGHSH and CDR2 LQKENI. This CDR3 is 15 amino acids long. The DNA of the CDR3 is TGTGCCAGCTCACCAATCGTTCGGGGCACCGGGGAGCTGTTTTTT. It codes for CASSPIVRGTGELFF.

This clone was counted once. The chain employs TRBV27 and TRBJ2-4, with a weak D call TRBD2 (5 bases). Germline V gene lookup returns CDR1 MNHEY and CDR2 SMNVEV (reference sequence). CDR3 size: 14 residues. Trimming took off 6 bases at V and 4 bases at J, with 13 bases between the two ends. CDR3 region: CASRRMGAKNIQYF. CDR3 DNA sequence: TGTGCCAGCAGAAGAATGGGAGCTAAAAACATTCAGTACTTC.

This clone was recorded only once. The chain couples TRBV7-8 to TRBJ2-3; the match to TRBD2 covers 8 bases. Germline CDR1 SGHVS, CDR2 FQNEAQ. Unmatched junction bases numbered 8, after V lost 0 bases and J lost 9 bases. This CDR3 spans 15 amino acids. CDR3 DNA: TGTGCCAGCAGCTTAGCGCGCGGGGGGCGCGTAACGCAGTATTTT. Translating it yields CASSLARGGRVTQYF.

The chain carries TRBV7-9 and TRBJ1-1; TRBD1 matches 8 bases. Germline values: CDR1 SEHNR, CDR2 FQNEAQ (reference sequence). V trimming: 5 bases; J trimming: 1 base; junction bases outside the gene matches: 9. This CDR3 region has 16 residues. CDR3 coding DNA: TGTGCCAGCAGCCCTCGGACAGGGAGTAAGAACACTGAAGCTTTCTTT. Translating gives CASSPRTGSKNTEAFF.

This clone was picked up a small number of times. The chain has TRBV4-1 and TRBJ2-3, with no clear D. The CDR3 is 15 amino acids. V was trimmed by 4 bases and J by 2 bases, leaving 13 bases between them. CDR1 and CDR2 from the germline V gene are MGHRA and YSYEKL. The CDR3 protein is CASSPQVGLTDTQYF. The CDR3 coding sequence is TGCGCCAGCAGCCCCCAAGTTGGGCTCACAGATACGCAGTATTTT.

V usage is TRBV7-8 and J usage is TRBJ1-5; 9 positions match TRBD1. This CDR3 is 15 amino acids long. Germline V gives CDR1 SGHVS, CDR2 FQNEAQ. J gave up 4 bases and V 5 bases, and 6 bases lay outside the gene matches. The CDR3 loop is CASSEGTGRNQPQHF. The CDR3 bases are TGTGCCAGCAGCGAAGGGACAGGGAGAAATCAGCCCCAGCATTTT.

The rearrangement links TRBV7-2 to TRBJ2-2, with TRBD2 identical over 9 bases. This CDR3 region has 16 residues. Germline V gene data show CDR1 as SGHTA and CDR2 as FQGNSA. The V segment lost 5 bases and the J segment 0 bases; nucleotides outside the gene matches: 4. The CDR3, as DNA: TGTGCCAGCAGCCAACTAGCGGGTTCGAACACCGGGGAGCTGTTTTTT. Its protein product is CASSQLAGSNTGELFF.

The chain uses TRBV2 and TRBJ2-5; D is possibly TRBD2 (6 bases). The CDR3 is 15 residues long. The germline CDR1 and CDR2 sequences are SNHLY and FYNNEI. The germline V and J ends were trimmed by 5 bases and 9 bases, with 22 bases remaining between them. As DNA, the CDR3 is TGTGCCAGCAGTCCCGGAGGGACGGGTGAAAGGGCCCAGTACTTC. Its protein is CASSPGGTGERAQYF.

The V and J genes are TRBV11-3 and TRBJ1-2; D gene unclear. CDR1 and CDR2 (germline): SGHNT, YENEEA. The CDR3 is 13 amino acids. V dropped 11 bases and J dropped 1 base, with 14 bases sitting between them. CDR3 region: CALSRQDNYGYTF. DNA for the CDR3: TGTGCCCTCAGCCGACAAGATAACTATGGCTACACCTTC.